This T cell receptor (delta chain) was obtained from a study of gamma-delta T cells after stem cell transplantation. Of note for this clone: One base separates it from a far larger clone, so it is likely a read error.

TCRdb re-identified clones in the RT-PCR reads via CATT. The table lists roughly 2,500 delta-chain clones, more than 20% of them singletons. Specimen: gamma-delta T cells. This receptor was obtained from a human donor. It is not recorded whose cells these are; they may come from a transplant donor.

The DNA of the CDR3 is TGTGCCTGTGACCGCGGACTGGGGGATCACCCGGACAGCGATAAACTCATCTTT. Translation: CACDRGLGDHPDSDKLIF. This chain links TRDV2 with TRDJ1, with 10 bases aligning to TRDD3. Trimming at V came to 3 bases and at J to 4 bases, leaving 16 bases not matched to a gene. This CDR3 contains 18 residues. From germline, CDR1 is GEAIGNYY and CDR2 EKD.